What follows describes a single T cell receptor beta chain. Its antigen is not identified. This sample stems from a study of T cell repertoires in cytomegalovirus infection. Overall study context: CMV epitopes used comprised recently identified HLA-C-restricted ones and well-studied HLA-B-restricted ones. A matching HLA type, together with CMV infection, was signaled by public TCR beta signatures. Overall study findings and caveats: In two of eight donors, the top clonotype was HLA-C-restricted CMV-specific.

In TCRdb, the reads were re-called with MiXCR into one record per CDR3 protein. The sample has approximately 120,000 distinct CDR3 sequences; around 28% are singletons. The receptor was isolated from a human donor in good health (CMV status not recorded). Some clones in this sample may be carry-over from other donors' samples. This specimen was CD8+ T cells from cultured PBMCs, taken from culture after CMV antigen stimulation.

The CDR3 sequence is CASSYSSGTASYEQYF. CDR3 in DNA: TGCGCCAGCAGCTACTCATCCGGGACAGCTAGCTACGAGCAGTACTTC. V and J are TRBV4-1 and TRBJ2-7; 7 bases agree with TRBD1. The CDR3 has 16 amino acids. Germline lookup yields CDR1 MGHRA and CDR2 YSYEKL. V lost 5 bases and J lost 3; bases outside the gene matches: 13.